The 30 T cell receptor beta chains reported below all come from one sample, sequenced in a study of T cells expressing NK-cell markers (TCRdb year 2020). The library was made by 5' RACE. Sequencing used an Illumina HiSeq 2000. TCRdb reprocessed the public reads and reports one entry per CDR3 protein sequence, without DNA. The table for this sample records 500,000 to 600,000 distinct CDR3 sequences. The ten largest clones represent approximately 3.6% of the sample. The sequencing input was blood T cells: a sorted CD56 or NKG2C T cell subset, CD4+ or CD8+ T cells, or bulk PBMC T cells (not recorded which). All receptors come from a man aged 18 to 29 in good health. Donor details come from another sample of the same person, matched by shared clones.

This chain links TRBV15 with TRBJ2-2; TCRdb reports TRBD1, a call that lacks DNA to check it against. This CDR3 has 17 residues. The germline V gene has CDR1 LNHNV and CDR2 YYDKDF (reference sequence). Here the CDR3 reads CATSRVRQGFGTGELFF.

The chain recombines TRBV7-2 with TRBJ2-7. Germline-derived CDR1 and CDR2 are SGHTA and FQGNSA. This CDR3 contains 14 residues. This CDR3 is CASSLEGNGYEQYF.

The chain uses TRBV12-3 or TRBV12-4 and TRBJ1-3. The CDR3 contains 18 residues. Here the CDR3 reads CASSFRVTANDSGNTIYF.

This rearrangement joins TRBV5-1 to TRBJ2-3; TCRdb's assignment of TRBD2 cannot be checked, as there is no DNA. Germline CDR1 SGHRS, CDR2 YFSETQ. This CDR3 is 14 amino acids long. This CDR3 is CASSLLGHTDTQYF.

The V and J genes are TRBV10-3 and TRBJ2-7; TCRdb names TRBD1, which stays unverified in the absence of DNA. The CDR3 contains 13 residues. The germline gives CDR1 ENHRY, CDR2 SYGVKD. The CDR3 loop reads CAIMGQGSYEQYF.

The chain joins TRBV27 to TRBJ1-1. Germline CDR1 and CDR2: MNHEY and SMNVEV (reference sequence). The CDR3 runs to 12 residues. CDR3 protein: CAQVRVNTEAFF.

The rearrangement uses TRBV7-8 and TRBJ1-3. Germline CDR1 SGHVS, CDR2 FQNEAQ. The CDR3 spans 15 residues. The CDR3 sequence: CASSSGTGPGNTIYF.

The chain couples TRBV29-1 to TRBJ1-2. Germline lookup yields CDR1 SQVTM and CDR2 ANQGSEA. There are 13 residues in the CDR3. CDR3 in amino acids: CSVVDRIHYGYTF. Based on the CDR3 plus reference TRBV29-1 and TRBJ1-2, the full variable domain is SAVISQKPSRDICQRGTSLTIQCQVDSQVTMMFWYRQQPGQSLTLIATANQGSEATYESGFVIDKFPISRPNLTFSTLTVSNMSPEDSSIYLCSVVDRIHYGYTFGSGTRLTVV.

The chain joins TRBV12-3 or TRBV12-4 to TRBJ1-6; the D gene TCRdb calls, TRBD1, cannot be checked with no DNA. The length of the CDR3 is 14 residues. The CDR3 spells CASSGQIYNSPLHF.

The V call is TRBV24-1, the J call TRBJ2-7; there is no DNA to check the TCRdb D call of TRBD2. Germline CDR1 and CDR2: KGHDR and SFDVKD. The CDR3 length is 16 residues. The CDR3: CATSDSSGGPRYEQYF.

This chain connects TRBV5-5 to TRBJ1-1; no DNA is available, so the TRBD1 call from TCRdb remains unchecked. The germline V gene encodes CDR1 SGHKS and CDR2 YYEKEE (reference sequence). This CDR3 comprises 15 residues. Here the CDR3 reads CASSLYVPANTEAFF.

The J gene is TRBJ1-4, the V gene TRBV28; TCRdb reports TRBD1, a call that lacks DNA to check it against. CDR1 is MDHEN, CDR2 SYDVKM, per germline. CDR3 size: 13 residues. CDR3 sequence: CASSPGRYEKLFF.

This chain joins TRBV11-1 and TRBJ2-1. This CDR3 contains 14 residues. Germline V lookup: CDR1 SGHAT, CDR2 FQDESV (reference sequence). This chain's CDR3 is CASSLGSSVDEQFF.

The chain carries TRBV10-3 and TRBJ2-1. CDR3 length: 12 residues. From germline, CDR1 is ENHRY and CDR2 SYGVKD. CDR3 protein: CAISGVYNEQFF.

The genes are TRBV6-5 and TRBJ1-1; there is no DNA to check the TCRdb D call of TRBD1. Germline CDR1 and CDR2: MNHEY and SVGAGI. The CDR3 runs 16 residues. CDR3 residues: CASSPLGGNMNTEAFF.

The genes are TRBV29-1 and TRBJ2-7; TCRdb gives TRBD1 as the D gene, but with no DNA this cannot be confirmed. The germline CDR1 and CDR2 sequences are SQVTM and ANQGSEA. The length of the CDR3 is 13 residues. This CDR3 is CSVVRDTSLEQYF.

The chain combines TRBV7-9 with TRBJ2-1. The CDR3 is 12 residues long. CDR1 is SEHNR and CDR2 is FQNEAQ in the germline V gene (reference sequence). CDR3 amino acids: CASSSSVGEQFF.

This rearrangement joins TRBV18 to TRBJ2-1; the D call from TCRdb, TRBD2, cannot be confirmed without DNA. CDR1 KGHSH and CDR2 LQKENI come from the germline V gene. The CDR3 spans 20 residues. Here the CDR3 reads CASSPRGTSGSRGSYNEQFF.

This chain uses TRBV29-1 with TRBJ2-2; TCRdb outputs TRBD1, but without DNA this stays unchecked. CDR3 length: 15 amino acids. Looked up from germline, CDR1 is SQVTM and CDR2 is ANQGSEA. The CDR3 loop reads CSVETGQVLTGELFF.

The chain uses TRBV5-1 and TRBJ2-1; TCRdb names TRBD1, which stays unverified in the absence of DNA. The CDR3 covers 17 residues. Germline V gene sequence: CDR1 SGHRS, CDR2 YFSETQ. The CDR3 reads CASSPRDRGSSGNEQFF.

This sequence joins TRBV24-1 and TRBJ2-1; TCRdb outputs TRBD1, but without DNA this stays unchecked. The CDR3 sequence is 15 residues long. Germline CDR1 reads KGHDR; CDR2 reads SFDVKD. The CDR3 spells CATSDPGTGLNEQFF.

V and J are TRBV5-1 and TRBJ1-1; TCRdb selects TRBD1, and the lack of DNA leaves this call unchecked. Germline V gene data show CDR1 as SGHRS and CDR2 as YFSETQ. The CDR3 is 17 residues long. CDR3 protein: CASSPRRTGYWNTEAFF.

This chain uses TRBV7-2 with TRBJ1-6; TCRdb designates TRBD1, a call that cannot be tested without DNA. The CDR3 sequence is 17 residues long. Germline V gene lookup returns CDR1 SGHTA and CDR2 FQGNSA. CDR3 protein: CASSLYRDRTYNSPLHF. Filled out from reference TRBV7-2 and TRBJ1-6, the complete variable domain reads GAGVSQSPSNKVTEKGKDVELRCDPISGHTALYWYRQSLGQGLEFLIYFQGNSAPDKSGLPSDRFSAERTGGSVSTLTIQRTQQEDSAVYLCASSLYRDRTYNSPLHFGNGTRLTVT.

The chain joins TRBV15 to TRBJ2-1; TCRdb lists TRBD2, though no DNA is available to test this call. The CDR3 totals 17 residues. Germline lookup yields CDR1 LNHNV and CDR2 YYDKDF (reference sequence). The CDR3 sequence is CATSDGLAGVLGNEQFF. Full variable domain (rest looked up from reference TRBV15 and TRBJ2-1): DAMVIQNPRYQVTQFGKPVTLSCSQTLNHNVMYWYQQKSSQAPKLLFHYYDKDFNNEADTPDNFQSRRPNTSFCFLDIRSPGLGDTAMYLCATSDGLAGVLGNEQFFGPGTRLTVL.

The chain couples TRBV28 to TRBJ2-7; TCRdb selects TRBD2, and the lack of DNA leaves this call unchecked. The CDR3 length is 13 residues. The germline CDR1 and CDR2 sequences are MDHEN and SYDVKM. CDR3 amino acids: CASSSGLWDEQYF.

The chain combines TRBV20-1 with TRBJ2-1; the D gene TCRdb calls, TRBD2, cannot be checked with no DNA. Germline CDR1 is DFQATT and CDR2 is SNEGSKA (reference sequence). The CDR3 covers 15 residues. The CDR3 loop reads CSASPGPSANNEQFF.

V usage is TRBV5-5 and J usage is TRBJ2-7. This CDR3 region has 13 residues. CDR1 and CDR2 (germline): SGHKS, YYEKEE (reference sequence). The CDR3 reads CASSFSLSYEQYF.

The CDR3 loop reads CASSLRAGVKTGELFF. This chain joins TRBV7-9 and TRBJ2-2; TCRdb selects TRBD2, and the lack of DNA leaves this call unchecked. The CDR3 runs 16 residues. Germline CDR1 SEHNR, CDR2 FQNEAQ (reference sequence).

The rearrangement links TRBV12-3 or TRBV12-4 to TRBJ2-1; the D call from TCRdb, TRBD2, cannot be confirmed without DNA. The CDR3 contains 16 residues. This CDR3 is CASSLAAASHYNEQFF.

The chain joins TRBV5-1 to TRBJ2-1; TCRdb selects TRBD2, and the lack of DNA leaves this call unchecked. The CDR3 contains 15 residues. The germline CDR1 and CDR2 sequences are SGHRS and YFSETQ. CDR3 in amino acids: CASSPEGLAYNEQFF.